This paragraph covers one TCR beta chain sequence. TCRdb keeps only in-frame clones here, not all; method: immunoSEQ multiplex PCR. The table has around 470,000 clones, nearly 90% seen once; the top ten hold around 0.95%. The data originate from a study of blood T cell repertoires in COVID-19. V was pared by 2 bases and J by 0 bases, with 8 bases between. The CDR3 covers 14 residues. Germline V gives CDR1 MNHNY, CDR2 SVGAGI (reference sequence). The chain employs TRBV6-6 and TRBJ2-7; possibly TRBD1 for D (7 bases). Sequencing was carried out using peripheral blood. The sequence came from a man between 18 and 29 years old with COVID-19, enrolled during active disease. The CDR3 DNA reads TGTGCCAGCAGTTACCAGGGGGGCTCCTACGAGCAGTACTTC. Amino acids: CASSYQGGSYEQYF.